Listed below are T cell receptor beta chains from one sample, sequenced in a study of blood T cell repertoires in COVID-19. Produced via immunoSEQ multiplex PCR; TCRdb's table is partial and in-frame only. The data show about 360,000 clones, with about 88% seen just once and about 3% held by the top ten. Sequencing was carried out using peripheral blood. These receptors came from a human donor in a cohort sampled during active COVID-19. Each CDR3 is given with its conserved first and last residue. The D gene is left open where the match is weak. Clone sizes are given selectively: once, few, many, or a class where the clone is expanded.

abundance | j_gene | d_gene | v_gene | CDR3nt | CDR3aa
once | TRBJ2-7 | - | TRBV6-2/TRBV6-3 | TGTGCCAGCAGTAGACAGATCCACGAGCAGTACTTC | CASSRQIHEQYF
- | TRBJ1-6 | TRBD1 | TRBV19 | TGTGCCAGTAGTAGTACAGGGGAAGAATCACCCCTCCACTTT | CASSSTGEESPLHF
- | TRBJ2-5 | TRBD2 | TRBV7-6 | TGTGCCAGCAGCTTAGAAGCGACTAGCGGGAGGCCCCGGGAGACCCAGTACTTC | CASSLEATSGRPRETQYF
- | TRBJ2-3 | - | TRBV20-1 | TGCAGTGCTAGTAGCCCAGATACGCAGTATTTT | CSASSPDTQYF
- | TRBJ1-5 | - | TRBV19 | TGTGCCAGTAGTCTGGCCGGAGGTAGCAATCAGCCCCAGCATTTT | CASSLAGGSNQPQHF
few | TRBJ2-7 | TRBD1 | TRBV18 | TGTGCCAGCTCACCCGACAGGGGATTCTCCTACGAGCAGTACTTC | CASSPDRGFSYEQYF
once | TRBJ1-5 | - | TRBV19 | TGTGCCAGTAGTACCATTAAAGGAGAATATCAGCCCCAGCATTTT | CASSTIKGEYQPQHF
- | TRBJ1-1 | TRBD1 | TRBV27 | TGTGCCAGCAGTTCTCAGGGGGCTGGGGAGACTGAAGCTTTCTTT | CASSSQGAGETEAFF
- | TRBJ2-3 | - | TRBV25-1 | TGTGCCAGCAGTGAATGGGTGCTCTCGGGAGATACGCAGTATTTT | CASSEWVLSGDTQYF
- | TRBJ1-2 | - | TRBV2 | TGTGCCAGCAGTGACTCGCGGGGTAGGAACTATGGCTACACCTTC | CASSDSRGRNYGYTF
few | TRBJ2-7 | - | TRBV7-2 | TGTGCCAGCAGCTTAGCGGGAGGCCCCTACGAGCAGTACTTC | CASSLAGGPYEQYF
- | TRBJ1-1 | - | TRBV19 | TGTGCCAGTAGTAGTCCTCGGGGGGGCGACCCAGAAGCTTTCTTT | CASSSPRGGDPEAFF
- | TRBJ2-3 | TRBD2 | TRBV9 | TGTGCCAGCAGCGTAGGACTAGCGGGAGGCCCGGGATTCACAGATACGCAGTATTTT | CASSVGLAGGPGFTDTQYF
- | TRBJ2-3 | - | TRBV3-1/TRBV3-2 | TGTGCCAGCAGCCAGGGGCCAGATACGCAGTATTTT | CASSQGPDTQYF
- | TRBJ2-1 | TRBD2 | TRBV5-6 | TGTGCCAGCAGCGAGACTAGCGGGGGTTACAATGAGCAGTTCTTC | CASSETSGGYNEQFF
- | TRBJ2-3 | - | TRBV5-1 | TGCGCCAGCAGCTCAAACAGGGCGCCCCGCACAGATACGCAGTATTTT | CASSSNRAPRTDTQYF
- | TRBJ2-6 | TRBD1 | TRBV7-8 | TGTGCCAGCAGCGTCAGGGGGCTGACTGGGGCCAACGTCCTGACTTTC | CASSVRGLTGANVLTF
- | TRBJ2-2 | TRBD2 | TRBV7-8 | TGTGCCAGCAGCCAAGGACTAGCGAACACCGGGGAGCTGTTTTTT | CASSQGLANTGELFF
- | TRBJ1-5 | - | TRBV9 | TGTGCCAGCAGCCCCGATGGGGACTCTTATAGCAATCAGCCCCAGCATTTT | CASSPDGDSYSNQPQHF
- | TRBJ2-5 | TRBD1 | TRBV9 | TGTGCCAGCAGCGCCCGGGACAGGGGTCCTAAGGAGACCCAGTACTTC | CASSARDRGPKETQYF
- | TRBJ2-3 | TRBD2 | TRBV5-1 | TGCGCCAGCAGCTTCCGACTAGCGGGAGCTAGGAGCACAGATACGCAGTATTTT | CASSFRLAGARSTDTQYF
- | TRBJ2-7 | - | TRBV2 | TGTGCCAGCAGTGTTGCGGGATATAACTACGAGCAGTACTTC | CASSVAGYNYEQYF
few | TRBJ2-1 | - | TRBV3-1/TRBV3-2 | TGTGCCAGCAGCCAAGATCCGGGAGTTATGTCCTACAATGAGCAGTTCTTC | CASSQDPGVMSYNEQFF
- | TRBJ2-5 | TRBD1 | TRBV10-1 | TGCGCCAGCGCCCGACAGGGGGATGAGACCCAGTACTTC | CASARQGDETQYF
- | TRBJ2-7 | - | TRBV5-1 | TGCGCCAGCAGCCCCCAGCGGCAGACCTACGAGCAGTACTTC | CASSPQRQTYEQYF
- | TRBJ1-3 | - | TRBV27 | TGTGCCAGCAGTTCCCCAGGGACTGGAAACACCATATATTTT | CASSSPGTGNTIYF
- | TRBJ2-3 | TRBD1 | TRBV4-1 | TGCGCCAGCAGCCACCCAAAGGGACAGACTAGCACAGATACGCAGTATTTT | CASSHPKGQTSTDTQYF
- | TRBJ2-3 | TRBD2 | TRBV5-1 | TGCGCCAGCAGCTCGTCCGGGACTAGCGGGAGGAATACGCAGTATTTT | CASSSSGTSGRNTQYF
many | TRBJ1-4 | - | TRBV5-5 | TGTGCCAGCAGCTCGAATGGACAGACTAATGAAAAACTGTTTTTT | CASSSNGQTNEKLFF
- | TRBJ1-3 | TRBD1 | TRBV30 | TGTGCCTGGGGCCCCAGACAGGGGGCACTACCTGGCACCATATATTTT | CAWGPRQGALPGTIYF
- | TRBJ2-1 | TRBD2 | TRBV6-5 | TGTGCCAGCAGAGAGGGACTAGCGGAGTACAATGAGCAGTTCTTC | CASREGLAEYNEQFF
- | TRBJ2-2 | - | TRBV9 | TGTGCCAGCAGCGTAGTAGGGGGTGAAGCCGGGGAGCTGTTTTTT | CASSVVGGEAGELFF
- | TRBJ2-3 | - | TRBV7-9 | TGTGCCAGCAGCTTAGAGATTTTTGCGGGGAGCACAGATACGCAGTATTTT | CASSLEIFAGSTDTQYF
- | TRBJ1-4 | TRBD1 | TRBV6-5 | TGTGCCAGCAGGGACAGGGGGGAGAATGAAAAACTGTTTTTT | CASRDRGENEKLFF
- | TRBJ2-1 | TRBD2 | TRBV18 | TGTGCCAGCTCACCTAGCGGGAGTGATGAGCAGTTCTTC | CASSPSGSDEQFF
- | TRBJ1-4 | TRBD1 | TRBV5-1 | TGCGCCAGCAGCTTTAGGGGGCGCCGTGGTGAAAAACTGTTTTTT | CASSFRGRRGEKLFF
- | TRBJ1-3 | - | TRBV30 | TGTGCCCGGGGAGCGGGAAGCTCTGGAAACACCATATATTTT | CARGAGSSGNTIYF
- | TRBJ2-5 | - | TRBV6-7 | TGTGCCAGCAGCATGGACTGCCGCCTATTCCAAGAGACCCAGTACTTC | CASSMDCRLFQETQYF
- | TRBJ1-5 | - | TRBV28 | TGTGCCAGCAGTTCCCCCGCGAGCAGGGCCAGGGGCAATCAGCCCCAGCATTTT | CASSSPASRARGNQPQHF
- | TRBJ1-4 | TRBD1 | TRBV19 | TGTGCCAGTAGTAGAACAGGGGGCGCGGGAGAAAAACTGTTTTTT | CASSRTGGAGEKLFF
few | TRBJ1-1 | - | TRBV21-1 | TGTGCCAGCAGCAAACCCCGAGAGGGATTGAACACTGAAGCTTTCTTT | CASSKPREGLNTEAFF
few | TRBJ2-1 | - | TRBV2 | TGTGCCGGCGGGACCGGAAGGTTTTACAATGAGCAGTTCTTC | CAGGTGRFYNEQFF
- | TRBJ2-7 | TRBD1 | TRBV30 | TGTGCCTGGAGAGCGGACAGGGGGTGGTCCTACGAGCAGTACTTC | CAWRADRGWSYEQYF
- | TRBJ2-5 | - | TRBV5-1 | TGCGCCAGCAGCCTTTCACCAGGAGGAGAGACCCAGTACTTC | CASSLSPGGETQYF